The 15 T cell receptor beta chains given below trace back to one sample, sequenced in a study of shared clonotypes between healthy human individuals. TCRdb's copy holds only in-frame clones and misses some; the assay was immunoSEQ multiplex PCR. The sample has 450,000 to 500,000 clones, about 82% seen once; the top ten hold 10% to 15%. Sequencing was carried out using PBMCs. These receptors were collected from a woman between 35 and 50 years old in good health. Some clones in this sample may be carry-over from other donors' samples.

This rearrangement joins TRBV7-7 to TRBJ2-5, with TRBD1 matching 11 bases. V dropped 6 bases and J dropped 7; count of bases not matched to a gene: 10. The CDR3 runs to 15 residues. Germline V gene sequence: CDR1 SSHAT, CDR2 FNYEAQ (reference sequence). The DNA of the CDR3 is TGTGCCAGCAGTGCCGGGACAGGGGGGAGAGTGACCCAGTACTTC. Encoded protein: CASSAGTGGRVTQYF.

The CDR3 loop is CASSPLDRAPAGELFF. CDR3 nucleotide sequence: TGTGCCAGCAGTCCACTGGACAGGGCCCCAGCCGGGGAGCTGTTTTTT. The genes are TRBV27 and TRBJ2-2; TRBD1 matches at 8 bases. Germline V CDR1 and CDR2: MNHEY, SMNVEV (reference sequence). V dropped 5 bases and J dropped 6; count of bases not matched to a gene: 11. The CDR3 runs to 16 residues.

This clone was detected only once. The chain employs TRBV7-4 and TRBJ2-7, with TRBD1 matching 9 bases. Germline loops: CDR1 SGHVT, CDR2 SQSDAQ. This CDR3 region has 12 residues. CDR3 DNA sequence: TGTGTCCGGGACAGGGTGGCGGGCGAGCAGTACTTC. Translating gives CVRDRVAGEQYF.

This chain connects TRBV10-3 to TRBJ2-7; D might be TRBD1 (6 bases). V dropped 8 bases and J dropped 0 bases, with 11 bases sitting between them. CDR1 and CDR2 (germline): ENHRY, SYGVKD. The CDR3 is 13 residues long. CDR3 in amino acids: CAISGDSSYEQYF. In nucleotides, the CDR3 is TGTGCCATCTCAGGGGATAGCTCCTACGAGCAGTACTTC.

V and J are TRBV9 and TRBJ2-3, with a tentative D call TRBD1 (5 bases). CDR3 length: 15 amino acids. CDR1 SGDLS and CDR2 YYNGEE come from the germline V gene. Trimming cost V 3 bases and J 3 bases, with 14 bases left between them. The CDR3 bases are TGTGCCAGCAGCGCTAGGGGTAGTGGTACAGATACGCAGTATTTT. Protein: CASSARGSGTDTQYF.

Notes on this clone: This may arise from a read error, as a much more abundant clone is one base away. The rearrangement uses TRBV7-6 and TRBJ2-5, with 11 bases that match TRBD1. Gene TRBJ2-7 matches the end of the DNA better, so the J call may be wrong. Germline V CDR1 and CDR2: SGHVS, FNYEAQ. This CDR3 is built from 20 residues. The CDR3 DNA sequence: TGTGCCAGCAGCTCCCCTGGGGCCCCCGGGACAGGGGGTGGATGGGACGAGCAGTACTTC. Translating gives CASSSPGAPGTGGGWDEQYF.

V and J are TRBV13 and TRBJ2-5; 7 nucleotides line up with TRBD1. This CDR3 is 16 amino acids long. With 5 bases clipped from V and 4 bases from J, the junction kept 13 bases outside the gene matches. Germline values: CDR1 PRHDT, CDR2 FYEKMQ (reference sequence). DNA of the CDR3: TGTGCCAGCAGCCTAGAGGGGGCGCCTGGTCCAGAGACCCAGTACTTC. The encoded protein is CASSLEGAPGPETQYF.

J is TRBJ2-1 and V is TRBV19, with 9 bases identical to TRBD2. V dropped 6 bases and J dropped 10; count of bases not matched to a gene: 7. This CDR3 has 13 residues. The germline gives CDR1 LNHDA, CDR2 SQIVND (reference sequence). Here the CDR3 DNA reads TGTGCCAGTAGGCCTAGCGGGATTCGGGAGCAGTTCTTC. It codes for CASRPSGIREQFF. Complete variable domain (other parts from reference TRBV19 and TRBJ2-1): DGGITQSPKYLFRKEGQNVTLSCEQNLNHDAMYWYRQDPGQGLRLIYYSQIVNDFQKGDIAEGYSVSREKKESFPLTVTSAQKNPTAFYLCASRPSGIREQFFGPGTRLTVL.

A single count supports this clone. This sequence joins TRBV5-1 and TRBJ2-5; no reliable D call. The germline CDR1 and CDR2 sequences are SGHRS and YFSETQ. The CDR3 spans 14 residues. Between the trimmed V and J ends, which lost 2 bases and 5 bases, there was a span of 13 bases. The CDR3 spells CASSFGQWQETQYF. Here the CDR3 DNA reads TGCGCCAGCAGCTTCGGCCAGTGGCAGGAGACCCAGTACTTC.

This clone was detected only once. This chain joins TRBV29-1 and TRBJ2-5; TRBD1 agrees at 12 bases. CDR1 is SQVTM, CDR2 ANQGSEA, per germline. V was pared by 5 bases and J by 4 bases, with 5 bases of the junction left unmatched. The CDR3 has 14 amino acids. The CDR3 nucleotides read TGCAGCGTTTTGGGGACAGGGGGCGGAGAGACCCAGTACTTC. Translated: CSVLGTGGGETQYF. The complete variable domain, with remaining parts taken from reference TRBV29-1 and TRBJ2-5, reads SAVISQKPSRDICQRGTSLTIQCQVDSQVTMMFWYRQQPGQSLTLIATANQGSEATYESGFVIDKFPISRPNLTFSTLTVSNMSPEDSSIYLCSVLGTGGGETQYFGPGTRLLVL.

This clone was picked up many times. V and J are TRBV15 and TRBJ1-2; 7 positions match TRBD1. The CDR3 consists of 16 residues. Trimming removed 0 bases from V and 7 bases from J; junction bases left unmatched: 11. Germline CDR1 and CDR2: LNHNV and YYDKDF (reference sequence). The chain's CDR3 is CATSRDLKGTEGGYTF. CDR3 DNA: TGTGCCACCAGCAGAGATCTAAAGGGGACAGAGGGTGGCTACACCTTC.

This sequence joins TRBV19 and TRBJ2-7; TRBD1 matches at 11 bases. V was clipped by 3 bases and J by 3 bases; unmatched bases: 7. This CDR3 has 16 residues. Germline V gene data show CDR1 as LNHDA and CDR2 as SQIVND (reference sequence). In DNA form, the CDR3 reads TGTGCCAGTAGTATTAATTCCGGGACAGGGGGCTACGAGCAGTACTTC. Its translation: CASSINSGTGGYEQYF.

J is TRBJ2-3 and V is TRBV5-5; TRBD2 matches 10 bases. Germline lookup yields CDR1 SGHKS and CDR2 YYEKEE (reference sequence). This CDR3 contains 16 residues. V dropped 4 bases and J dropped 2; count of bases not matched to a gene: 7. CDR3 sequence (DNA): TGTGCCAGCAGCCTACTAGCGGGAATCCCCACAGATACGCAGTATTTT. This encodes CASSLLAGIPTDTQYF.

This clone was seen more than once but under ten times. This chain links TRBV18 with TRBJ2-7, with D possibly matching TRBD1 (5 bases). This CDR3 is built from 16 residues. CDR1 and CDR2 from the germline V gene are KGHSH and LQKENI. V gave up 5 bases and J gave up 4 bases, with 21 bases separating them. The DNA of the CDR3 is TGTGCCAGCTCATCCCGGTTGGCAGGGAATACTTACGAGCAGTACTTC. Its protein is CASSSRLAGNTYEQYF.

V is TRBV14 and J is TRBJ2-7; maybe TRBD2 (6 bases). The CDR3 is 14 amino acids. V was clipped by 3 bases and J by 3 bases, with 12 bases between them. From germline, CDR1 is SGHDN and CDR2 FVKESK. The CDR3 loop is CASSQEGLFYEQYF. In nucleotides, the CDR3 is TGTGCCAGCAGCCAGGAGGGACTGTTCTACGAGCAGTACTTC.